What follows is one TCR beta chain and its context. CDR1 is MDHEN and CDR2 is SYDVKM in the germline V gene. The CDR3 spans 15 residues. Trimming stripped 3 bases from V and 2 bases from J, with 11 bases between. TCRdb's copy holds only in-frame clones and misses some; the assay was immunoSEQ multiplex PCR. The sample lists 98,000 or so clones, approximately 88% occurring once. This record belongs to a study of T cell responses to AZD1222 COVID-19 vaccine. This material consisted of peripheral blood, taken on day 0 of AZD1222 vaccination. The rearrangement joins TRBV28 to TRBJ2-1, with D hard to call. The clonotype was recovered from an adult in good health. The CDR3 nucleotides read TGTGCCAGCAGTTTGACCGCGGTTGCCTACAATGAGCAGTTCTTC. It specifies CASSLTAVAYNEQFF.